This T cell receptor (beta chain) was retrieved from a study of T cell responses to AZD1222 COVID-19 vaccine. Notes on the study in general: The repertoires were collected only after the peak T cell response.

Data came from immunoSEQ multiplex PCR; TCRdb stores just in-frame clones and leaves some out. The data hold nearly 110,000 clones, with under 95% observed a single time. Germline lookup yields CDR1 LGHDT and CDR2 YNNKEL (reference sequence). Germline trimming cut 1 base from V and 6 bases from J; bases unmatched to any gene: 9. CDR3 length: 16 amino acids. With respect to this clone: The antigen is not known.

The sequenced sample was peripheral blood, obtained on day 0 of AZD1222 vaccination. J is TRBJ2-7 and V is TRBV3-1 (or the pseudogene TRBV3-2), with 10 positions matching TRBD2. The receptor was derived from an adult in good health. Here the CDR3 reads CASSQGPSGGALEQYF. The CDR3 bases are TGTGCCAGCAGCCAAGGCCCAAGCGGGGGGGCCCTCGAGCAGTACTTC.